The rows below give T cell receptor beta chains drawn from one sample of a study of T cell responses to AZD1222 COVID-19 vaccine. The data were produced by immunoSEQ multiplex PCR, yet TCRdb's version contains in-frame clones alone and is incomplete. The sample holds around 100,000 clones, around 84% seen once. The sample in question was peripheral blood, obtained 28 days after the second AZD1222 dose. The origin of the receptors is an adult who received the AZD1222 COVID-19 vaccine. CDR3s include the opening cysteine and the closing phenylalanine or tryptophan. D genes are given only for firm matches.

v_call: TRBV4-1
d_call: TRBD2
j_call: TRBJ2-1
cdr3_aa: CASSQEGVLADYNEQFF
cdr3_nt: TGCGCCAGCAGCCAAGAGGGGGTCCTAGCGGACTACAATGAGCAGTTCTTC

v_call: TRBV10-1
d_call: TRBD2
j_call: TRBJ2-3
cdr3_aa: CASSGATSGLSDTQYF
cdr3_nt: TGCGCCAGCAGTGGGGCGACTAGCGGGCTATCGGATACGCAGTATTTT

v_call: TRBV29-1
d_call: -
j_call: TRBJ1-4
cdr3_aa: CSVTMREKLFF
cdr3_nt: TGCAGCGTGACCATGAGGGAAAAACTGTTTTTT

v_call: TRBV19
d_call: TRBD2
j_call: TRBJ2-7
cdr3_aa: CASSLRRTGTYSGGPSYEQYF
cdr3_nt: TGTGCCAGTAGTCTGCGACGGACAGGGACCTATAGCGGGGGGCCCTCCTACGAGCAGTACTTC

v_call: TRBV20-1
d_call: -
j_call: TRBJ2-2
cdr3_aa: CSAKRVGELFF
cdr3_nt: TGCAGTGCTAAAAGAGTCGGGGAGCTGTTTTTT

v_call: TRBV4-1
d_call: TRBD2
j_call: TRBJ2-1
cdr3_aa: CASSQGLRTSGGNEQFF
cdr3_nt: TGCGCCAGCAGCCAAGGCCTAAGGACTAGCGGAGGGAATGAGCAGTTCTTC

v_call: TRBV4-1
d_call: -
j_call: TRBJ2-1
cdr3_aa: CASRPSWGPSHYNEQFF
cdr3_nt: TGCGCCAGCAGACCCTCGTGGGGGCCGTCTCACTACAATGAGCAGTTCTTC

v_call: TRBV5-6
d_call: -
j_call: TRBJ2-1
cdr3_aa: CASSLVSSSYNEQFF
cdr3_nt: TGTGCCAGCAGCTTGGTCTCATCTTCCTACAATGAGCAGTTCTTC

v_call: TRBV5-1
d_call: -
j_call: TRBJ2-7
cdr3_aa: CASSLGQSSSYEQYF
cdr3_nt: TGCGCCAGCAGCTTGGGACAGTCTAGCTCCTACGAGCAGTACTTC

v_call: TRBV7-9
d_call: -
j_call: TRBJ2-4
cdr3_aa: CASSPTLGAQYF
cdr3_nt: TGTGCCAGCAGCCCAACCCTGGGGGCTCAGTACTTC